A selection of T cell receptor beta chains follows, all from one sample in a study of cytomegalovirus exposure and HLA in healthy donors. The method was immunoSEQ multiplex PCR; TCRdb's version includes in-frame clones alone and lacks a portion of them. The sample shows about 140,000 clones, approximately 80% of them seen only once. The sample was PBMCs. The source of these receptors is a woman between 18 and 29 years old in good health and CMV-seropositive. CDR3s include the opening cysteine and the closing phenylalanine or tryptophan. A D gene is named only where the DNA matches it firmly. A row's size may be missing; if present it is once, few, many or a size class.

j_call: TRBJ2-1
clone_size: -
d_call: -
v_call: TRBV15
cdr3_nt: TGTGCCACCAGCAGGGGACAATGGGGTGAGCAGTTCTTC
cdr3_aa: CATSRGQWGEQFF

j_call: TRBJ2-5
clone_size: -
d_call: -
v_call: TRBV15
cdr3_nt: TGTGCCACCAGCCATTCTAGCTTCCAAGAGACCCAGTACTTC
cdr3_aa: CATSHSSFQETQYF

j_call: TRBJ2-3
clone_size: -
d_call: -
v_call: TRBV27
cdr3_nt: TGTGCCAGCAGTTCCGCAGATACGCAGTATTTT
cdr3_aa: CASSSADTQYF

j_call: TRBJ1-2
clone_size: few
d_call: -
v_call: TRBV19
cdr3_nt: TGTGCCAGTAGTATATCGTCGCGGGACCCACATTATGGCTACACCTTC
cdr3_aa: CASSISSRDPHYGYTF

j_call: TRBJ2-2
clone_size: -
d_call: TRBD1
v_call: TRBV4-2
cdr3_nt: TGTGCCAGCAGCCTCGGGACAGGTGTCGGGGAGCTGTTTTTT
cdr3_aa: CASSLGTGVGELFF

j_call: TRBJ2-2
clone_size: -
d_call: -
v_call: TRBV5-8
cdr3_nt: TGTGCCAGCAGCACAGGAATAAACACCGGGGAGCTGTTTTTT
cdr3_aa: CASSTGINTGELFF

j_call: TRBJ1-1
clone_size: -
d_call: TRBD1
v_call: TRBV28
cdr3_nt: TGTGCCAGCAGTTTAGGACAGGGGAAGACTGAAGCTTTCTTT
cdr3_aa: CASSLGQGKTEAFF

j_call: TRBJ2-7
clone_size: -
d_call: TRBD2
v_call: TRBV29-1
cdr3_nt: TGCAGCGTTGCCGGGGAGGGGAGCGAGCAGTACTTC
cdr3_aa: CSVAGEGSEQYF

j_call: TRBJ1-1
clone_size: -
d_call: -
v_call: TRBV5-5
cdr3_nt: TGTGCCAGCAGCTTGGCCCCTCCGGCAGGGAACACTGAAGCTTTCTTT
cdr3_aa: CASSLAPPAGNTEAFF

j_call: TRBJ1-6
clone_size: -
d_call: -
v_call: TRBV18
cdr3_nt: TGTGCCAGCTCACCACGGGGGGAGAGTGGTAATTCACCCCTCCACTTT
cdr3_aa: CASSPRGESGNSPLHF

j_call: TRBJ1-2
clone_size: -
d_call: TRBD1
v_call: TRBV6-5
cdr3_nt: TGTGCCAGCAGAGGAAGTGGACAGGGGACGAGAGGCTACACCTTC
cdr3_aa: CASRGSGQGTRGYTF

j_call: TRBJ2-7
clone_size: -
d_call: TRBD2
v_call: TRBV6-1
cdr3_nt: TGTGCCAGCTGGTACGGGGGGACTACCTACGAGCAGTACTTC
cdr3_aa: CASWYGGTTYEQYF

j_call: TRBJ1-6
clone_size: -
d_call: TRBD1
v_call: TRBV5-1
cdr3_nt: TGCGCCAGCAGCCGGGACAGTCCTATGAATTCACCCCTCCACTTT
cdr3_aa: CASSRDSPMNSPLHF

j_call: TRBJ2-7
clone_size: -
d_call: TRBD1
v_call: TRBV5-1
cdr3_nt: TGCGCCAGCAGCGGAGGGACAGGGTATACCTACGAGCAGTACTTC
cdr3_aa: CASSGGTGYTYEQYF

j_call: TRBJ2-5
clone_size: -
d_call: TRBD2
v_call: TRBV10-3
cdr3_nt: TGTGCCATCAGTGAGGAACTCCGGACTAGCGGGGGGCAAGAGACCCAGTACTTC
cdr3_aa: CAISEELRTSGGQETQYF

j_call: TRBJ2-6
clone_size: few
d_call: TRBD1
v_call: TRBV27
cdr3_nt: TGTGCCAGCAGTCGATACAGGGGAGCTGGGGCCAACGTCCTGACTTTC
cdr3_aa: CASSRYRGAGANVLTF

j_call: TRBJ2-7
clone_size: -
d_call: -
v_call: TRBV4-3
cdr3_nt: TGCGCCAGCAGCGCAAGCGGAGGTTCCTACGAGCAGTACTTC
cdr3_aa: CASSASGGSYEQYF

j_call: TRBJ1-4
clone_size: -
d_call: TRBD1
v_call: TRBV2
cdr3_nt: TGTGCCAGCAGTAGACAGGGGGTAGGGACAGAAAAACTGTTTTTT
cdr3_aa: CASSRQGVGTEKLFF

j_call: TRBJ1-1
clone_size: -
d_call: -
v_call: TRBV6-4
cdr3_nt: TGTGCCAGCCAAAGCGAGCCGAACACTGAAGCTTTCTTT
cdr3_aa: CASQSEPNTEAFF

j_call: TRBJ2-5
clone_size: once
d_call: -
v_call: TRBV11-2
cdr3_nt: TGTGCCAGCAGCCCTGACAGAGAAGAGACCCAGTACTTC
cdr3_aa: CASSPDREETQYF

j_call: TRBJ2-3
clone_size: -
d_call: -
v_call: TRBV18
cdr3_nt: TGTGCCAGCTCACCAAATTCGCCAGGGAAAATTACAGATACGCAGTATTTT
cdr3_aa: CASSPNSPGKITDTQYF

j_call: TRBJ2-3
clone_size: -
d_call: TRBD1
v_call: TRBV7-8
cdr3_nt: TGTGCCAGCAGCTGGGGACAGAATACAGATACGCAGTATTTT
cdr3_aa: CASSWGQNTDTQYF

j_call: TRBJ2-3
clone_size: -
d_call: TRBD1
v_call: TRBV6-4
cdr3_nt: TGTGCCAGCAGGGATACAGGGGCCGGCACAGATACGCAGTATTTT
cdr3_aa: CASRDTGAGTDTQYF

j_call: TRBJ1-2
clone_size: -
d_call: TRBD1
v_call: TRBV15
cdr3_nt: TGTGCCACCAGCAGAGATCGGAACAGGGGAGAGTATGGCTACACCTTC
cdr3_aa: CATSRDRNRGEYGYTF

j_call: TRBJ2-1
clone_size: -
d_call: -
v_call: TRBV12-5
cdr3_nt: TGTGCTAGTGGCCAACTAGACAATGAGCAGTTCTTC
cdr3_aa: CASGQLDNEQFF

j_call: TRBJ2-5
clone_size: -
d_call: TRBD2
v_call: TRBV7-9
cdr3_nt: TGTGCCAGCAGCGGGACTAGCGGGGGGCCCAACCAAGAGACCCAGTACTTC
cdr3_aa: CASSGTSGGPNQETQYF

j_call: TRBJ1-5
clone_size: -
d_call: TRBD1
v_call: TRBV28
cdr3_nt: TGTGCCAGCAGGGGACAGGGGGGTTCTCAGCCCCAGCATTTT
cdr3_aa: CASRGQGGSQPQHF

j_call: TRBJ2-7
clone_size: -
d_call: -
v_call: TRBV6-1
cdr3_nt: TGTGCCAGCAGTGGGCCAGGGTGGACCTACGAGCAGTACTTC
cdr3_aa: CASSGPGWTYEQYF

j_call: TRBJ2-3
clone_size: -
d_call: -
v_call: TRBV5-1
cdr3_nt: TGCGCCAGCAGCTCTCAGGGTGGTCAGTATTTT
cdr3_aa: CASSSQGGQYF

j_call: TRBJ1-3
clone_size: -
d_call: -
v_call: TRBV30
cdr3_nt: TGTGCCTGGAGTTTTGTTCCGAACACCATATATTTT
cdr3_aa: CAWSFVPNTIYF

j_call: TRBJ1-1
clone_size: -
d_call: -
v_call: TRBV7-2
cdr3_nt: TGTGCCAGCAGCTTATCCCCGGCGAGGAGGGGCGAGACTGAAGCTTTCTTT
cdr3_aa: CASSLSPARRGETEAFF

j_call: TRBJ2-1
clone_size: -
d_call: -
v_call: TRBV5-1
cdr3_nt: TGCGCCAGCAGCTCCGGGGGTGAGCAGTTCTTC
cdr3_aa: CASSSGGEQFF

j_call: TRBJ2-3
clone_size: -
d_call: TRBD2
v_call: TRBV6-5
cdr3_nt: TGTGCCAGCAGCCCGGGACTAGCGGGGGGAGATACGCAGTATTTT
cdr3_aa: CASSPGLAGGDTQYF

j_call: TRBJ2-3
clone_size: -
d_call: -
v_call: TRBV6-4
cdr3_nt: TGTGCCAGCAGTAGGAGAGTCACAGATACGCAGTATTTT
cdr3_aa: CASSRRVTDTQYF

j_call: TRBJ1-2
clone_size: -
d_call: -
v_call: TRBV27
cdr3_nt: TGTGCCAGCAGTCCCATCACAGGGCTCTATGGCTACACCTTC
cdr3_aa: CASSPITGLYGYTF

j_call: TRBJ2-1
clone_size: few
d_call: -
v_call: TRBV6-6
cdr3_nt: TGTGCCAGCAGAACACGGACAAGGGGGTACAATGAGCAGTTCTTC
cdr3_aa: CASRTRTRGYNEQFF

j_call: TRBJ1-6
clone_size: -
d_call: -
v_call: TRBV5-4
cdr3_nt: TGTGCCAGCAGTTCGGAAGAGGGTGGGAGGAATTCACCCCTCCACTTT
cdr3_aa: CASSSEEGGRNSPLHF

j_call: TRBJ2-5
clone_size: -
d_call: -
v_call: TRBV7-2
cdr3_nt: TGTGCCAGCAGCTTAGGCAGTCGTCAAGAGACCCAGTACTTC
cdr3_aa: CASSLGSRQETQYF

j_call: TRBJ2-1
clone_size: -
d_call: TRBD1
v_call: TRBV10-1
cdr3_nt: TGCGCCAGCAGTGAACCAGGGGGCACGAGGGATGAGCAGTTCTTC
cdr3_aa: CASSEPGGTRDEQFF

j_call: TRBJ2-1
clone_size: -
d_call: -
v_call: TRBV6-6
cdr3_nt: TGTGCCAGCAGTTGGGGGCGCTCCTACAATGAGCAGTTCTTC
cdr3_aa: CASSWGRSYNEQFF

j_call: TRBJ1-2
clone_size: -
d_call: -
v_call: TRBV7-9
cdr3_nt: TGTGCCAGCAGGAGGCCCGGCCGCGTCTACACCTTC
cdr3_aa: CASRRPGRVYTF

j_call: TRBJ1-5
clone_size: -
d_call: TRBD1
v_call: TRBV27
cdr3_nt: TGTGCCAGCAGCGCTGGACAGGACAATCAGCCCCAGCATTTT
cdr3_aa: CASSAGQDNQPQHF